Given below is one T cell receptor (beta chain) in context. Original analysis: The authors estimated nucleated cell counts from reference gene primer amplification. Generated by immunoSEQ multiplex PCR, the TCRdb table keeps only in-frame clones and is missing some. D and trimming come from the DNA, and the V and J calls and clone size come from that table. The sample consists of some 78,000 clones, roughly 85% of them appearing once. The sample is drawn from a study of blood T cell repertoires in COVID-19. Study-wide context: T cells, B-cell-depleted T cells, or PBMCs provided the cDNA or gDNA that served as material.

The V gene's germline CDR1 is LGHNA and CDR2 YNFKEQ. Trimming pared 5 bases from V and 2 bases from J, leaving 18 bases between. The length of the CDR3 is 16 residues. The chain uses TRBV4-2 and TRBJ1-2; D not resolved. The receptor comes from an elderly woman with active or convalescent COVID-19. Sample: peripheral blood. In DNA, the CDR3 is TGTGCCAGCAGCTCAAGGTCCGGGGAACGCAACTATGGCTACACCTTC. Amino acid sequence: CASSSRSGERNYGYTF.